This passage covers 17 T cell receptor beta chains from one sample sequenced in a study of molecular identifiers for immune sequencing clone quantification. MiXCR, applied by TCRdb to the PCR reads, yields one record per CDR3 protein. The table shows 550,000 to 750,000 distinct CDR3 sequences, with just under 20% occurring only once. Input material: naive CD8+ T cells from blood, with Jurkat cell RNA spiked in. Documented subset: FACS-sorted CD8+CD4-CCR7+CD45RA+ naive T cells. The receptor source for this set is a human donor in good health. Some libraries in this study had Jurkat cell RNA spiked in.

V is TRBV9 and J is TRBJ2-2, with a possible D match to TRBD2 (7 bases). Germline V gene lookup returns CDR1 SGDLS and CDR2 YYNGEE. This CDR3 is built from 17 residues. V was clipped by 0 bases and J by 1 base, with 13 bases between them. The CDR3 DNA sequence: TGTGCCAGCAGCGTAGGAGAGCGGGACATGAACACCGGGGAGCTGTTTTTT. The encoded protein is CASSVGERDMNTGELFF.

This clonotype showed up many times. The chain couples TRBV6-5 to TRBJ2-3, with D perhaps matching TRBD1 (6 bases). The germline V gene has CDR1 MNHEY and CDR2 SVGAGI. With 5 bases removed from V and 1 base from J, the gap between germline ends came to 10 bases. The CDR3 is made up of 14 amino acids. CDR3 sequence (DNA): TGTGCCAGCAGTGTAAGACAGGGCACAGATACGCAGTATTTT. Its protein product is CASSVRQGTDTQYF.

This clonotype has at least ten counts. J is TRBJ1-5 and V is TRBV19; D gene uncertain. The length of the CDR3 is 14 residues. V was clipped by 3 bases and J by 6 bases, with 12 bases between them. CDR1 and CDR2 from the germline V gene are LNHDA and SQIVND (reference sequence). CDR3 DNA sequence: TGTGCCAGTAGTATCAGCGAAGGGATTCAGCCCCAGCATTTT. Its protein is CASSISEGIQPQHF.

This clonotype was counted at least ten times. The V gene is TRBV4-2, the J gene TRBJ1-4, with no clear D. The CDR3 has 16 residues. In germline, CDR1 is LGHNA, CDR2 YNFKEQ. V gave up 0 bases and J gave up 0 bases, with 8 bases separating them. CDR3: CASSQEQYATNEKLFF. For the CDR3, the DNA is TGTGCCAGCAGCCAAGAGCAGTATGCAACTAATGAAAAACTGTTTTTT.

In this sample, this clonotype turned up many times. The chain uses TRBV4-3 and TRBJ1-5; D uncertain. V lost 4 bases to trimming and J lost 3 bases, with 7 bases between them. CDR1 is LGHNA, CDR2 YSLEER, per germline. The CDR3 is made up of 13 amino acids. The CDR3 loop reads CASSLGFNQPQHF. The CDR3 region has the DNA TGCGCCAGCAGCCTCGGATTCAATCAGCCCCAGCATTTT.

This clonotype was picked up many times. This chain links TRBV7-8 with TRBJ1-1; perhaps TRBD1 as D (6 bases). The CDR3 is made up of 16 amino acids. V was cut by 0 bases and J by 4 bases, with 15 bases left in between. Germline V gives CDR1 SGHVS, CDR2 FQNEAQ. The CDR3 DNA follows: TGTGCCAGCAGCTTAGCGTTCTTCGGACAGAGCACTGAAGCTTTCTTT. Protein: CASSLAFFGQSTEAFF.

This clonotype was seen at least ten times. The CDR3 DNA is TGTGCCAGCAGCCTTATTACTAGCCCGAGCACAGATACGCAGTATTTT. Its protein product is CASSLITSPSTDTQYF. J is TRBJ2-3 and V is TRBV13; tentatively, D is TRBD2 (6 bases). This CDR3 is 16 amino acids long. V lost 5 bases, J lost 0 bases, and 15 bases lay in between. Germline CDR1 PRHDT, CDR2 FYEKMQ (reference sequence).

In this sample, this clonotype turned up many times. The rearrangement joins TRBV5-5 to TRBJ1-1, with a possible D match to TRBD1 (5 bases). This CDR3 comprises 13 residues. V shed 4 bases and J shed 6 bases, with 13 bases lying between them. CDR1 SGHKS and CDR2 YYEKEE come from the germline V gene (reference sequence). CDR3 nucleotide sequence: TGTGCCAGCAGCCCATGGCAGGGCGCTGAAGCTTTCTTT. The encoded protein is CASSPWQGAEAFF.

There are many counts of this clonotype. J is TRBJ2-7 and V is TRBV10-3, with D unclear. The CDR3 runs to 15 residues. The germline V and J ends were trimmed by 7 bases and 0 bases, with 16 bases remaining between them. The germline gives CDR1 ENHRY, CDR2 SYGVKD. The DNA of the CDR3 is TGTGCCATCACCGTGAGGCTAGAGGACTCCTACGAGCAGTACTTC. It translates to CAITVRLEDSYEQYF.

There are many counts of this clonotype. This rearrangement joins TRBV6-6 to TRBJ2-5; TRBD2 matches 7 bases. The germline gives CDR1 MNHNY, CDR2 SVGAGI (reference sequence). Trimming removed 6 bases from V and 5 bases from J; junction bases left unmatched: 12. There are 15 residues in the CDR3. In nucleotides, the CDR3 is TGTGCCAGCAGCCTCAATCCTCCCGGGAGGGAGACCCAGTACTTC. Translation: CASSLNPPGRETQYF.

On this clonotype itself: Being one base from a much bigger clone, this may be a read error. The CDR3 end shows no conserved phenylalanine or tryptophan, and so a read error is likely. This chain connects TRBV27 to TRBJ2-3; 13 positions match TRBD2. Per the germline V gene, CDR1 is MNHEY and CDR2 is SMNVEV (reference sequence). The CDR3 runs 17 residues. After removal of 5 bases from V and 2 bases from J, the junction contained 7 bases not matched to a gene. CDR3 region: CASSEGLAGKNTDTQYS. Written as DNA, the CDR3 is TGTGCCAGCAGTGAGGGACTAGCGGGGAAAAACACAGATACGCAGTATTCT.

This clonotype came up many times. This sequence joins TRBV30 and TRBJ2-7, with unresolved D. The CDR3 sequence is 14 residues long. The V gene's germline CDR1 is GTSNPN and CDR2 SVGIG (reference sequence). V lost 0 bases to trimming and J lost 5 bases, with 14 bases between them. DNA of the CDR3: TGTGCCTGGAGTGTAACGGCGTCAGTCCACGAGCAGTACTTC. Translating gives CAWSVTASVHEQYF. The entire variable domain, with the rest obtained from reference TRBV30 and TRBJ2-7, is as follows: SQTIHQWPATLVQPVGSPLSLECTVEGTSNPNLYWYRQAAGRGLQLLFYSVGIGQISSEVPQNLSASRPQDRQFILSSKKLLLSDSGFYLCAWSVTASVHEQYFGPGTRLTVT.

This clonotype was found many times. V and J are TRBV27 and TRBJ2-7; D may correspond to TRBD1 or TRBD2 (6 bases each). The CDR3 is 14 residues long. V was pared by 6 bases and J by 5 bases, with 17 bases between. CDR1 is MNHEY and CDR2 is SMNVEV in the germline V gene (reference sequence). The CDR3 reads CASSIPGAIHEQYF. CDR3 DNA: TGTGCCAGCAGCATTCCGGGGGCGATTCACGAGCAGTACTTC.

This clonotype was observed many times. The chain couples TRBV27 to TRBJ2-7; 8 positions agree with TRBD2. The length of the CDR3 is 15 residues. Germline V gene data show CDR1 as MNHEY and CDR2 as SMNVEV (reference sequence). V dropped 7 bases and J dropped 2; count of bases not matched to a gene: 10. CDR3 amino acids: CASKVGAGGTYEQYF. In nucleotides, the CDR3 is TGTGCCAGCAAAGTAGGGGCGGGGGGAACCTACGAGCAGTACTTC.

The sample holds many counts of this clonotype. V and J are TRBV6-6 and TRBJ2-7; D perhaps matches TRBD1 (5 bases). Trimming took off 2 bases at V and 5 bases at J, with 16 bases between the two ends. This CDR3 contains 15 residues. Germline CDR1 is MNHNY and CDR2 is SVGAGI (reference sequence). DNA for the CDR3: TGTGCCAGCAGTTACCTGTCAGGGTGGAACGACGAGCAGTACTTC. Its translation is CASSYLSGWNDEQYF.

In its sample, this clonotype was seen a few times. The J gene is TRBJ2-3, the V gene TRBV5-4; possibly TRBD2 for D (6 bases). This CDR3 is built from 16 residues. V was clipped by 4 bases and J by 0 bases, with 15 bases between them. The germline V gene has CDR1 SGHNT and CDR2 YYREEE (reference sequence). Here the CDR3 reads CASSNPGLPSTDTQYF. CDR3 in DNA: TGTGCCAGCAGCAATCCCGGACTACCGAGCACAGATACGCAGTATTTT.

Only a few counts were recorded for this clonotype. The chain is built from TRBV25-1 and TRBJ1-6; D may be TRBD1 (6 bases). In germline, CDR1 is MGHDK, CDR2 SYGVNS. The V gene lost 3 bases and the J gene lost 5 bases, with 14 bases spanning the gap. The CDR3 extends over 16 amino acids. CDR3 coding DNA: TGTGCCAGCAGTGATGGAGACAGGCTGGATAATTCACCCCTCCACTTT. It yields the protein CASSDGDRLDNSPLHF.